This T cell receptor beta chain originates from a study of shared clonotypes between healthy human individuals. General study results and limits: Across subsets, estimated richness was generally greater for naive than for memory populations.

Germline-derived CDR1 and CDR2 are MNHEY and SVGAGI. The V and J ends lost 5 bases and 4 bases respectively, with 14 bases between them. CDR3 size: 14 residues. In regard to this clone: Its cognate antigen is unknown.

Sequencing used immunoSEQ multiplex PCR; TCRdb keeps in-frame clones, though not all of them. This table has around 2,000,000 clones, around 95% appearing once. The receptor was isolated from a man younger than 35 in good health. The sequencing input was naive CD4+ T cells sorted from blood. The subset here: CD45RA+ positively selected. The chain combines TRBV6-5 with TRBJ1-1; D is unresolved. CDR3 sequence (DNA): TGTGCCAGCAGTCAAATTTCCGGGAGCACTGAAGCTTTCTTT. It encodes CASSQISGSTEAFF.